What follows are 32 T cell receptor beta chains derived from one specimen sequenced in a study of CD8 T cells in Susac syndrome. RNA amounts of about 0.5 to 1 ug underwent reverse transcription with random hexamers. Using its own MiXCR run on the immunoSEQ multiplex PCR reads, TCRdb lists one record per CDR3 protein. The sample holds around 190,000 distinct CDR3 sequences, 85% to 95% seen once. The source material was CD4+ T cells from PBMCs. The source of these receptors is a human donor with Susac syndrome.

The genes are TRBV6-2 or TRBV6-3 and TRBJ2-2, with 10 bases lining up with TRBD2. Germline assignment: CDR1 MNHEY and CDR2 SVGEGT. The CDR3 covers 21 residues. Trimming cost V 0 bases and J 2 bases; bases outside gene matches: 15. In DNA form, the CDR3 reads TGTGCCAGCAGTTACTCGATGTTAGCGGGGGGAACCCCGACAAACACCGGGGAGCTGTTTTTT. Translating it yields CASSYSMLAGGTPTNTGELFF.

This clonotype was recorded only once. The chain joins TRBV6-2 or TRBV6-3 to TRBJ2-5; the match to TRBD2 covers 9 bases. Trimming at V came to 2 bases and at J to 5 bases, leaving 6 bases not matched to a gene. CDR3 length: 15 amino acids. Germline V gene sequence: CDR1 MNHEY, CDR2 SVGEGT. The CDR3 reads CASSYRKRGDETQYF. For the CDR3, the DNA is TGTGCCAGCAGTTACCGTAAGCGGGGGGACGAGACCCAGTACTTC.

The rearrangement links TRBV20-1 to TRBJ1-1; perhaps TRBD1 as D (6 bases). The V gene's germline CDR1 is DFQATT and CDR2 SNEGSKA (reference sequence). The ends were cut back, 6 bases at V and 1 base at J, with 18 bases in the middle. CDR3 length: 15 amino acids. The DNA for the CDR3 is TGCAGTGCACAGGGACAACGAATCCAGAACACTGAAGCTTTCTTT. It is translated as CSAQGQRIQNTEAFF.

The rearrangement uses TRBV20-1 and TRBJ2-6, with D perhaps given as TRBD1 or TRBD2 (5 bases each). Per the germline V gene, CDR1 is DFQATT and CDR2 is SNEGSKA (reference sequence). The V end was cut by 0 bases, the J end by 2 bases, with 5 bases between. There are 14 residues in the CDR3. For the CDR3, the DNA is TGCAGTGCTAGAGAGGGGGCTGGGGCCAACGTCCTGACTTTC. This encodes CSAREGAGANVLTF.

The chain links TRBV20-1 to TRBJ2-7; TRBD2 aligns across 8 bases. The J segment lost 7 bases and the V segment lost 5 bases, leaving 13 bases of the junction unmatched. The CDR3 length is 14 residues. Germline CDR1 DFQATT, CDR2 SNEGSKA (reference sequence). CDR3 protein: CSAPFQSGGDEQYF. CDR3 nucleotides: TGCAGTGCTCCCTTCCAAAGCGGGGGAGATGAGCAGTACTTC.

CDR3 region: CASSQLTVAKNIQYF. CDR3 DNA sequence: TGCGCCAGCAGCCAACTGACGGTAGCCAAAAACATTCAGTACTTC. The chain links TRBV4-1 to TRBJ2-4, with D uncertain. V was cut by 2 bases and J by 0 bases, with 8 bases left in between. Germline V gene data show CDR1 as MGHRA and CDR2 as YSYEKL. The CDR3 consists of 15 residues.

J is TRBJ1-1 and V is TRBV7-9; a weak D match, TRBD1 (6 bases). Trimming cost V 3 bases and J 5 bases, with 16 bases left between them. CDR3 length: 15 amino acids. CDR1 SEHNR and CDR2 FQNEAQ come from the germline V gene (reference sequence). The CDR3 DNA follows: TGTGCCAGCAGCTTCGGCGGCAGGGGAAGGACTGAAGCTTTCTTT. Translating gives CASSFGGRGRTEAFF.

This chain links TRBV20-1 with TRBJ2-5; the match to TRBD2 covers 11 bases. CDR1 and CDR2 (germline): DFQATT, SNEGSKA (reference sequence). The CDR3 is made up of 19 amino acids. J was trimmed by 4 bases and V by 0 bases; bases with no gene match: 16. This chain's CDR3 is CSARDSASGGPGRRETQYF. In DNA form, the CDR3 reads TGCAGTGCTAGAGATTCGGCTAGCGGGGGGCCGGGTAGAAGAGAGACCCAGTACTTC.

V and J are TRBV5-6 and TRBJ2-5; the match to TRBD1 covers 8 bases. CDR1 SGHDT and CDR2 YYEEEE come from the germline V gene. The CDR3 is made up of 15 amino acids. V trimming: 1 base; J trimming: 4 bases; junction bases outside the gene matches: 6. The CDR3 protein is CASSLQGATGETQYF. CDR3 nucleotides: TGTGCCAGCAGCTTGCAGGGGGCAACGGGAGAGACCCAGTACTTC.

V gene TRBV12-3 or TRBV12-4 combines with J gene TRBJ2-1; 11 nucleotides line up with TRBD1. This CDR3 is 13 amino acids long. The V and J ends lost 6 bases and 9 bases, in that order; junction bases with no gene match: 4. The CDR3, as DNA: TGTGCCAGCAGGTGGGGACAGGGGGGTGAGCAGTTCTTC. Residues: CASRWGQGGEQFF.

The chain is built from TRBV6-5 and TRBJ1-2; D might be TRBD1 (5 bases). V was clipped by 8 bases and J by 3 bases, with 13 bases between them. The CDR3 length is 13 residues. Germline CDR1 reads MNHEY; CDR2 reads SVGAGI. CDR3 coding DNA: TGTGCCAGCCAGAGGGGAGGAGACTATGGCTACACCTTC. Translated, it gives CASQRGGDYGYTF.

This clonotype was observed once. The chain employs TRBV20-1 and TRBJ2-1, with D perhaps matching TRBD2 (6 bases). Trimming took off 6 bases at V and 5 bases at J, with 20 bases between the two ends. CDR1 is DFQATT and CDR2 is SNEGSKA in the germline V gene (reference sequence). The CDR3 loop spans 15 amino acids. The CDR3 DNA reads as TGCAGTGCGGCCCTAAGCGGGCCCGGAAACAATGAGCAGTTCTTC. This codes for CSAALSGPGNNEQFF.

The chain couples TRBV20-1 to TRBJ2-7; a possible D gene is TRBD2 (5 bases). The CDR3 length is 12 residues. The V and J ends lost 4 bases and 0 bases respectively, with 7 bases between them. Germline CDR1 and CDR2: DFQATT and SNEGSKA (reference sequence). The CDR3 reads CSANRDSYEQYF. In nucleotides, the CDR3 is TGCAGTGCTAACCGGGACTCCTACGAGCAGTACTTC.

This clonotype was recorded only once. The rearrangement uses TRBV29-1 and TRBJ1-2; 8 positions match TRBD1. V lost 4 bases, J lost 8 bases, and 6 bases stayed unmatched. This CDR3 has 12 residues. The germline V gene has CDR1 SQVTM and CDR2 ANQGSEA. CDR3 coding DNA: TGCAGCGTTGGTGGACAGGGTTGGGGCTACACCTTC. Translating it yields CSVGGQGWGYTF.

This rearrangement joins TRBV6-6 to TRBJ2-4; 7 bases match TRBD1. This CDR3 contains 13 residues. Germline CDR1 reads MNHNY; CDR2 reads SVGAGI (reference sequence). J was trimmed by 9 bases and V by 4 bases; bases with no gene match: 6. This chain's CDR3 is CASSSGTEAIQYF. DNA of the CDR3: TGTGCCAGCAGTTCCGGGACAGAGGCCATTCAGTACTTC.

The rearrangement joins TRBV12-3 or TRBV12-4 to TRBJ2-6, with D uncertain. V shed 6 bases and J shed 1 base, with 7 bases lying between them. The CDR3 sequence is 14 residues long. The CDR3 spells CASSDKSGANVLTF. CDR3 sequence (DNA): TGTGCCAGCAGCGACAAGTCTGGGGCCAACGTCCTGACTTTC.

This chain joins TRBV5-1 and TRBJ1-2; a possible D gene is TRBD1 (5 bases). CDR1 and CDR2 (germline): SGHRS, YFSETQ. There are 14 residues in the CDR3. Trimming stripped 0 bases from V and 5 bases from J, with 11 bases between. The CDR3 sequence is CASSLGDRAYGYTF. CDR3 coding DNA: TGCGCCAGCAGCTTGGGTGACAGAGCATATGGCTACACCTTC.

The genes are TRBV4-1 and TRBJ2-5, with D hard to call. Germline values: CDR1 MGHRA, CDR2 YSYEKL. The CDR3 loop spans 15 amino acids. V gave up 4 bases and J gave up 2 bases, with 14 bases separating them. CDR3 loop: CASSRTDTSQETQYF. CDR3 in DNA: TGCGCCAGCAGCCGCACAGATACTTCTCAAGAGACCCAGTACTTC.

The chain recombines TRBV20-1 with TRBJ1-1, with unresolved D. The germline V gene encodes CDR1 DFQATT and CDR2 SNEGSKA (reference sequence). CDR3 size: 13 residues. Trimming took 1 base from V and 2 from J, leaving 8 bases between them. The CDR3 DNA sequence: TGCAGTGCTAGAGGTCCGGCAAACACTGAAGCTTTCTTT. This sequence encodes CSARGPANTEAFF.

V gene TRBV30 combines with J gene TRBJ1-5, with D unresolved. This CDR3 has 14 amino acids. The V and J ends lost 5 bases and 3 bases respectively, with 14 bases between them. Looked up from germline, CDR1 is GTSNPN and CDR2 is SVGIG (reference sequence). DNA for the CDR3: TGTGCCTGGGCTAAGCGGCGAAACAATCAGCCCCAGCATTTT. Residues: CAWAKRRNNQPQHF.

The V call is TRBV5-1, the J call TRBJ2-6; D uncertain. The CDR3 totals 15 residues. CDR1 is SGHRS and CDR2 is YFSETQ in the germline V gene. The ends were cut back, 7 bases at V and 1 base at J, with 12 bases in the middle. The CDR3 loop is CASQLIGSGANVLTF. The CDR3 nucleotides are TGCGCCAGCCAGCTCATAGGGTCTGGGGCCAACGTCCTGACTTTC.

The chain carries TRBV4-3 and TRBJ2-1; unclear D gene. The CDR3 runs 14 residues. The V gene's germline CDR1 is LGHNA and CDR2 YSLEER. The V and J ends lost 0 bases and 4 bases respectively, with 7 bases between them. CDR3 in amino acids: CASSQDWQYNEQFF. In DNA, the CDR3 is TGCGCCAGCAGCCAAGATTGGCAGTACAATGAGCAGTTCTTC.

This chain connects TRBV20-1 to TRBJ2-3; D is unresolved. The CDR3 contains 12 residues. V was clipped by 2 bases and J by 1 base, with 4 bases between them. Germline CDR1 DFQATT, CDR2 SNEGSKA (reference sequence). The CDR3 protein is CSARSGTDTQYF. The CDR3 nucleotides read TGCAGTGCTAGAAGCGGCACAGATACGCAGTATTTT.

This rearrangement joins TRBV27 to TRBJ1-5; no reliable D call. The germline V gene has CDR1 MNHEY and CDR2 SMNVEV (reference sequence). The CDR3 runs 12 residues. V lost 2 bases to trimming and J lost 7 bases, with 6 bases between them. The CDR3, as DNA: TGTGCCAGCAGTTTAAAGGGACAGCCCCAGCATTTT. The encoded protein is CASSLKGQPQHF.

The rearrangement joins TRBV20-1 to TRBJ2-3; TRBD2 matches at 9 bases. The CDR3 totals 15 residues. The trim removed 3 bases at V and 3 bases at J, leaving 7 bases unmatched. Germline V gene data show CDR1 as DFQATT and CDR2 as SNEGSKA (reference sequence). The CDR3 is CSASGGLAGTDTQYF. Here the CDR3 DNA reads TGCAGTGCTAGTGGCGGGCTAGCGGGGACAGATACGCAGTATTTT.

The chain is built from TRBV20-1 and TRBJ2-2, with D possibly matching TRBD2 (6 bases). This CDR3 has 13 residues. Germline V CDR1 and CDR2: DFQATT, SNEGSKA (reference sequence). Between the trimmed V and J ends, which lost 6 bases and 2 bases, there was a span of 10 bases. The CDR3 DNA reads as TGCAGTGCCCTAGCGTTCAACACCGGGGAGCTGTTTTTT. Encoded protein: CSALAFNTGELFF.

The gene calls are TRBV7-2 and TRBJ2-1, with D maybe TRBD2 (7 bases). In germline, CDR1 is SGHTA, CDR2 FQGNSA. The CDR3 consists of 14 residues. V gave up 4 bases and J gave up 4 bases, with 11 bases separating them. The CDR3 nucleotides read TGTGCCAGCAGCTCGCGGGGGCCGTACAATGAGCAGTTCTTC. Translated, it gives CASSSRGPYNEQFF.

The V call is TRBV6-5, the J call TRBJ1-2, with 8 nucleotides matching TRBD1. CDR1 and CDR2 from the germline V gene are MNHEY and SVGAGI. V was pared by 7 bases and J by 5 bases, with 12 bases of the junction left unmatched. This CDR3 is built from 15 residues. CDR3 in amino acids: CASIPGGTGVYGYTF. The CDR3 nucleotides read TGTGCCAGCATCCCTGGGGGGACAGGAGTATATGGCTACACCTTC.

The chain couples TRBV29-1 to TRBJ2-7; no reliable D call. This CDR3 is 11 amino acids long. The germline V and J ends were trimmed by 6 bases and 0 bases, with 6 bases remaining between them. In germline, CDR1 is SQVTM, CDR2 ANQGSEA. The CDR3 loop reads CSVRSSYEQYF. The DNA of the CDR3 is TGCAGCGTAAGGTCCTCCTACGAGCAGTACTTC.

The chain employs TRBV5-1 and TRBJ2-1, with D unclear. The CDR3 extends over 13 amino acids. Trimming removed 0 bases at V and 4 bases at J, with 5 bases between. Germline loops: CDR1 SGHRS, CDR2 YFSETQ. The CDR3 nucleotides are TGCGCCAGCAGCTTGGAGACATACAATGAGCAGTTCTTC. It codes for CASSLETYNEQFF.

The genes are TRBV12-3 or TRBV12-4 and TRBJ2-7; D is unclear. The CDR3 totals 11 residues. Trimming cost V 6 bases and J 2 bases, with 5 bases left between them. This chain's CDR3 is CASRPTYEQYF. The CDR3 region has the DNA TGTGCCAGCAGGCCCACCTACGAGCAGTACTTC.

The CDR3 loop reads CASSFQGSYNSPLHF. CDR3 nucleotide sequence: TGTGCCAGCAGCTTCCAGGGCTCCTATAATTCACCCCTCCACTTT. This chain joins TRBV5-4 and TRBJ1-6, with D perhaps TRBD1 (5 bases). V was cut by 2 bases and J by 0 bases, with 6 bases left in between. The CDR3 spans 15 residues. Germline values: CDR1 SGHNT, CDR2 YYREEE (reference sequence).